This T cell receptor (beta chain) is drawn from a study of blood T cell repertoires in COVID-19. In the study overall: The origin of the acute and convalescent COVID-19 samples was the United States, Italy and Spain. Sample material is recorded as cDNA or gDNA derived from T cells, B-cell-depleted T cells, or PBMCs.

In the original processing: Amplification of reference gene primers provided the estimated nucleated cell counts. The data were produced by immunoSEQ multiplex PCR, yet TCRdb's version contains in-frame clones alone and is incomplete. The V and J calls and clone size come from that table; D and trimming were worked out from the DNA. The sample records about 36,000 clones, about 88% being singletons. V was shortened by 3 bases and J by 4 bases, with 7 bases between the two germline ends. The V gene's germline CDR1 is MNHEY and CDR2 SMNVEV (reference sequence). The CDR3 length is 13 residues. The clonotype was recovered from a human donor in a cohort sampled during active COVID-19. What was sequenced was peripheral blood. The rearrangement uses TRBV27 and TRBJ2-1; no definite D call. CDR3 in amino acids: CASSFGSYNEQFF. The CDR3 DNA reads as TGTGCCAGCAGTTTCGGTTCTTACAATGAGCAGTTCTTC.